The entry below describes one TCR beta chain. The antigen is not known. Sequencing targeted expressed TCRB transcripts, as all isolated RNA had been reverse transcribed. The average read count of naive, central memory and regulatory T cell samples was several million. Sequencing used immunoSEQ multiplex PCR; TCRdb keeps in-frame clones, though not all of them. This table holds around 40,000 clones, 60% to 75% found once. In total, each donor contributed a single heparinised blood draw that averaged around 110 mL. The CDR3 is 12 amino acids. Germline loops: CDR1 LNHDA, CDR2 SQIVND (reference sequence). The V gene lost 0 bases and the J gene lost 11 bases, with 8 bases spanning the gap. This specimen belongs to a study of beta chain features in type 1 diabetes. Notes on the study in general: Across all four CD4+ subsets, people with type 1 diabetes showed modestly shorter TCRB CDR3s. Relative to healthy donors, patients appeared to have naive, central memory and Treg TCRB repertoires that were more similar. In type 1 diabetes patients, VDJ junctions had fewer insertions; deletions at these junctions were more frequent.

The sequenced sample was Tregs from blood. The TCR comes from a man aged 30 to 39 with type 1 diabetes. Some clones in this sample may be carry-over from other donors' samples. The chain recombines TRBV19 with TRBJ2-1; a weak D match, TRBD2 (6 bases). CDR3 sequence (DNA): TGTGCCAGTAGTATAGATCGGGGGAAGCAGTTCTTC. Its translation is CASSIDRGKQFF.